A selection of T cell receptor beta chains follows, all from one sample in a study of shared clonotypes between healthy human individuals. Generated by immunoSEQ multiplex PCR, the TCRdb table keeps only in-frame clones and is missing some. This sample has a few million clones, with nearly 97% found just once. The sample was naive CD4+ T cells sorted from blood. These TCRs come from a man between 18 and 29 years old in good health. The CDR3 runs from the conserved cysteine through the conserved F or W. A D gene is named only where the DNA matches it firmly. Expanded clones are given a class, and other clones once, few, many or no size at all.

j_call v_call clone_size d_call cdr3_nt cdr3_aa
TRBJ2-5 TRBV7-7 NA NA TGTGCTAGCAGCCCCGGCAGTTTGAAAGAGACCCAGTACTTC CASSPGSLKETQYF
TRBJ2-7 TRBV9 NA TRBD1 TGTGCCAGCAGCGCCCGGACAGGGGGCTTAGGCGAGCAGTACTTC CASSARTGGLGEQYF
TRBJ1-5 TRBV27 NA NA TGTGCCAGCAGTTTTCGAAGGGGAGGTCAGCCCCAGCATTTT CASSFRRGGQPQHF
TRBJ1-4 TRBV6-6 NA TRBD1 TGTGCCAGCAGTACCGGGACAGGTGTTGAAAAACTGTTTTTT CASSTGTGVEKLFF
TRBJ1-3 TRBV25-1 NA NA TGTGCCAGCAGCGCCTCTCTAAACACCATATATTTT CASSASLNTIYF
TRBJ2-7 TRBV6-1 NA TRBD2 TGTGCCAGCAGTGAATATACTAGCGGGGGGGCGGCTCTCTACGAGCAGTACTTC CASSEYTSGGAALYEQYF
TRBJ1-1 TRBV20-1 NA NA TGCAGTGCTAGAGGTGGGTCTGAAGCTTTCTTT CSARGGSEAFF
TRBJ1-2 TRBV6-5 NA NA TGTGCCAGCAGCCGATCAGGGGACTATGGCTACACCTTC CASSRSGDYGYTF
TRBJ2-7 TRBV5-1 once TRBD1 TGCGCCAGCAGCTTTTGGGGACAGACTTACGAGCAGTACTTC CASSFWGQTYEQYF
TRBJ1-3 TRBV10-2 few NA TGCGCCAGCTCCTGGACAGCCGACTCTGGAAACACCATATATTTT CASSWTADSGNTIYF
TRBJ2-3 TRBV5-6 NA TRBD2 TGTGCCAGCAGCTCGGGGGGGTCCGGAGATACGCAGTATTTT CASSSGGSGDTQYF
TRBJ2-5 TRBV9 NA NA TGTGCCAGCAGCGGCGGGGACATCTTAGAGACCCAGTACTTC CASSGGDILETQYF
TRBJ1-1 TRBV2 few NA TGTGCCAGCACGGTGAACACTGAAGCTTTCTTT CASTVNTEAFF
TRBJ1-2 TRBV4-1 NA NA TGCGCCAGCAGCCGCGGACAAGCCCCTAACTATGGCTACACCTTC CASSRGQAPNYGYTF
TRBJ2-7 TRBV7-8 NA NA TGTGCCAGCAGCTGGGACACCGACTACGAGCAGTACTTC CASSWDTDYEQYF
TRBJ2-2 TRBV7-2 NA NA TGTGCCAGCAGCTTAGCTTGGGGGCTCACCGGGGAGCTGTTTTTT CASSLAWGLTGELFF
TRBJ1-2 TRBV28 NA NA TGTGCCAGCAGTCTAGCCACAGGGCGGGGATATGGCTACACCTTC CASSLATGRGYGYTF
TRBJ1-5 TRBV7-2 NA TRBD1 TGTGCCAGCAGTTTACAGGGGGCTGAGGATCAGCCCCAGCATTTT CASSLQGAEDQPQHF
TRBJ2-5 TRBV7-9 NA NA TGTGCCAGCAGCCACACAGGGCGCGCAAACCAAGAGACCCAGTACTTC CASSHTGRANQETQYF
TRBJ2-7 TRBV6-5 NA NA TGTGCCAGCACCAGAGGGGGCGGGACAAACTACGAGCAGTACTTC CASTRGGGTNYEQYF
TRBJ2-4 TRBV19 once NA TGTGCCAGTAACACAGGAGGGGGGGCCAAAAACATTCAGTACTTC CASNTGGGAKNIQYF
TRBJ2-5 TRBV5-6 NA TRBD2 TGTGCCAGCAGCTTGGGTCTAGCGGTACAAGAGACCCAGTACTTC CASSLGLAVQETQYF
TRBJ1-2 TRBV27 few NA TGTGCCAGCAGTTTTAGGGCAGGGAATGGCTACACCTTC CASSFRAGNGYTF
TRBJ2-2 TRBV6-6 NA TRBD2 TGTGCCAGCAGTTTGGGACTAGCGGGAGGGGGCGGGGAGCTGTTTTTT CASSLGLAGGGGELFF
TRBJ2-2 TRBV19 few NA TGTGCCAGTAGTCCCAGGTCGAACACCGAGGAGCTGTTTTTT CASSPRSNTEELFF
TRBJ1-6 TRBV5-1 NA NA TGCGCCAGCAGCTTGGCCAAAGGGGGAATGAATTCACCCCTCCACTTT CASSLAKGGMNSPLHF
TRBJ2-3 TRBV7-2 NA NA TGTGCCAGCAGACGGGACATGACCACAGATACGCAGTATTTT CASRRDMTTDTQYF
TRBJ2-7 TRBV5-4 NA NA TGTGCCAGCAGCCCTAGGGCAGAGAGCTCCTACGAGCAGTACTTC CASSPRAESSYEQYF
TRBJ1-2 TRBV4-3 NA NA TGCGCCAGCAGCCAAGAGGGGGTCTGGGGCTACACCTTC CASSQEGVWGYTF
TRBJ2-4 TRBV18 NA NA TGTGCCAGCTCACCAGACAGCCTCCTGGGGTACTTC CASSPDSLLGYF
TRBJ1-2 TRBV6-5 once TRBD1 TGTGCCAGCAGTTATTCAGACAGGGACTATGGCTACACCTTC CASSYSDRDYGYTF
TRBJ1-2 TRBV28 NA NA TGTGCCAGCAGAAGGGTTGGGTATGGCTACACCTTC CASRRVGYGYTF
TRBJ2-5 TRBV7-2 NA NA TGTGCCAGCAGCCTTAAAAGCGGGTCGGGGACCCAGTACTTC CASSLKSGSGTQYF
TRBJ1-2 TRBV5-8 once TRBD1 TGTGCCAGCAGCCCAGGGGGCTATGGCTACACCTTC CASSPGGYGYTF
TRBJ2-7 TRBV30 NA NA TGTGCCTGGAGTGCGGACCCCCAGTGGCCCTACGAGCAGTACTTC CAWSADPQWPYEQYF
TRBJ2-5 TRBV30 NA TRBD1 TGTGCCTGGAGTGTATCCCGGACAGGGTCTTTTCAGGAGACCCAGTACTTC CAWSVSRTGSFQETQYF
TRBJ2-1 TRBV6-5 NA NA TGTGCCAGCAGTTACGACAGCCCGTCCTACAATGAGCAGTTCTTC CASSYDSPSYNEQFF
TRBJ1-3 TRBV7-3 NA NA TGTGCCAGCAGCCCGTACGGATCCTCGTCTGGAAACACCATATATTTT CASSPYGSSSGNTIYF
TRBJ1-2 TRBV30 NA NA TGTGCCTGGAGCTTTTCTGGGTATGGCTACACCTTC CAWSFSGYGYTF
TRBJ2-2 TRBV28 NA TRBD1 TGTGCCAGCAGTTTCTCCGGGACAGGGGGCGGTAGCGGGGAGCTGTTTTTT CASSFSGTGGGSGELFF
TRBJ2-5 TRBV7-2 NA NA TGTGCCAGCAGCTTAGGTCGGGGTAGCGAGACCCAGTACTTC CASSLGRGSETQYF
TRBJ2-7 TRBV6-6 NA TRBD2 TGTGCCAGCAGTTACGTCATGCTAGCGGGAAATCACGAGCAGTACTTC CASSYVMLAGNHEQYF
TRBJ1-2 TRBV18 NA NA TGTGCCAGCTCCTCGGGAAAACCGGGCTACACCTTC CASSSGKPGYTF
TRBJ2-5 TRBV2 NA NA TGTGCCAGCAACAAGGGCCCCCTTGGGGAGACCCAGTACTTC CASNKGPLGETQYF
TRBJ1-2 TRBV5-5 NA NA TGTGCCAGCAGCTTGAGTATGGACTATGGCTACACCTTC CASSLSMDYGYTF
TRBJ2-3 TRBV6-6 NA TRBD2 TGTGCCAGCAGTGATACTAGCGGGACCCGGAATACGCAGTATTTT CASSDTSGTRNTQYF
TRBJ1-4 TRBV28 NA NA TGTGCCAGCAGTCTCCGACAGAGCCTTAATGAAAAACTGTTTTTT CASSLRQSLNEKLFF
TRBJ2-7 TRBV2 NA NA TGTGCCAGCAGTCCCGACACTGATGAGCAGTACTTC CASSPDTDEQYF
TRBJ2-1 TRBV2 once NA TGTGCCAGCCGGGAGTTCAATGAGCAGTTCTTC CASREFNEQFF
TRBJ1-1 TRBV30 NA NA TGTGCCTGGTCAATAGCACATACGAACACTGAAGCTTTCTTT CAWSIAHTNTEAFF
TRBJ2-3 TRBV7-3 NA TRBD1 TGTGCCAGCAGCCCCCGGACAGGGGCAGATACGCAGTATTTT CASSPRTGADTQYF
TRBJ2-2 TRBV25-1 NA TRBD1 TGTGCCAGCAAAGGACAGGGGGCTAGCGGGGAGCTGTTTTTT CASKGQGASGELFF
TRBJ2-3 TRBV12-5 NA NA TGTGCTAGTGGTTTCACTAGCCTCACAGATACGCAGTATTTT CASGFTSLTDTQYF
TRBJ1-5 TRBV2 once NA TGTGCCAGCAGTGACGGCGGTAATCAGCCCCAGCATTTT CASSDGGNQPQHF
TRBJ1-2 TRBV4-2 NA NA TGTGCCAGCAGCCAAGAATATTATACTTCCTTC CASSQEYYTSF
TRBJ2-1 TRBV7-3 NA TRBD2 TGTGCCAGCAGCTCTAGCGGGGGATTCTCCTACAATGAGCAGTTCTTC CASSSSGGFSYNEQFF
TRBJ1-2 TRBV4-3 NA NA TGCGCCAGCAGCCAAGAGGGTTATCCGGCCGGGTATGGCTACACCTTC CASSQEGYPAGYGYTF
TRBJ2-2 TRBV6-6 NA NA TGTGCCAGCAGTTACTTCAAGGGCGGGGAGCTGTTTTTT CASSYFKGGELFF